The T cell receptor (beta chain) described here comes from a study of cytomegalovirus exposure and HLA in healthy donors. The CDR3 length is 15 residues. CDR1 and CDR2 from the germline V gene are SGHTA and FQGNSA. In the PCR, 60 Vbeta and 13 Jbeta primers were used. Here immunoSEQ multiplex PCR was the method, and the copy in TCRdb shows in-frame clones only, minus some. The table has around 140,000 clones, about three quarters seen once. Sequencing was carried out using PBMCs. The J gene is TRBJ2-5, the V gene TRBV7-2, with a tentative D call TRBD1 (6 bases). Near its end, the DNA agrees better with TRBJ2-7, so the J call may be wrong. This TCR derives from a man in his forties in good health and CMV-seropositive. CDR3 nucleotides: TGTGCCAGCAGCGCGTACAGGGTGCCCTCCTACGAGCAGTACTTC. Amino acid sequence: CASSAYRVPSYEQYF.